The 6 T cell receptor beta chains given below trace back to one sample, sequenced in a study of T cells after yellow fever vaccination. From the 5' RACE reads, TCRdb called clonotypes with MiXCR, one entry per CDR3 protein. The sample carries about 170,000 distinct CDR3 sequences, 5.5% to 7.5% recorded once. Sequenced material: CD4+ T cells sorted from PBMCs, taken on the day of the first yellow fever vaccination. These receptors all stem from a young man who received the YFV17D yellow fever vaccine.

This clonotype has a handful of counts. This chain links TRBV7-2 with TRBJ1-4; 9 bases line up with TRBD1. The CDR3 runs 16 residues. With V trimmed by 5 bases and J by 8 bases, 12 bases remained unmatched. CDR1 and CDR2 from the germline V gene are SGHTA and FQGNSA. The CDR3 DNA is TGTGCCAGCAGCCTAACTCCCGGGACAGGGAAAGAAAAACTGTTTTTT. This codes for CASSLTPGTGKEKLFF.

This clonotype appeared many times. The V call is TRBV20-1, the J call TRBJ1-1; 7 positions match TRBD1. The CDR3 runs 13 residues. V lost 6 bases to trimming and J lost 5 bases; unmatched junction nucleotides: 9. Germline CDR1 and CDR2: DFQATT and SNEGSKA (reference sequence). In DNA form, the CDR3 reads TGCAGTGCCCGCAGGGGGGTCACGACTGAAGCTTTCTTT. It is translated as CSARRGVTTEAFF.

There are many counts of this clonotype. The chain uses TRBV11-2 and TRBJ2-5; D unclear. This CDR3 has 13 residues. Trimming pared 5 bases from V and 0 bases from J, leaving 7 bases between. The germline V gene encodes CDR1 SGHAT and CDR2 FQNNGV. The CDR3 region is CASSPRYQETQYF. CDR3 nucleotide sequence: TGTGCCAGCAGCCCGAGGTACCAAGAGACCCAGTACTTC.

This clonotype has just a few counts. The gene calls are TRBV6-2 or TRBV6-3 and TRBJ2-2, with D perhaps assigned TRBD1 or TRBD2 (5 bases each). The V end lost 8 bases, the J end lost 0 bases, and 16 bases lay between the germline ends. Looked up from germline, CDR1 is MNHEY and CDR2 is SVGEGT. The CDR3 is 16 amino acids. The CDR3 DNA sequence: TGTGCCAGCCTCCGGGGACGGGGATCGAACACCGGGGAGCTGTTTTTT. Translated, it gives CASLRGRGSNTGELFF.

This clonotype was seen repeatedly, ten times or more. The chain carries TRBV5-1 and TRBJ2-1, with TRBD2 matching 12 bases. The CDR3 runs to 15 residues. Trimming cost V 3 bases and J 9 bases; bases outside gene matches: 7. From germline, CDR1 is SGHRS and CDR2 YFSETQ. The CDR3, as DNA: TGCGCCAGCAGCTGGACTAGCGGGGAAAGGGGTGAGCAGTTCTTC. This sequence encodes CASSWTSGERGEQFF.

This clonotype has a handful of counts. The chain has TRBV27 and TRBJ1-6; 7 bases line up with TRBD1. The CDR3 sequence is 14 residues long. CDR1 is MNHEY, CDR2 SMNVEV, per germline (reference sequence). Trimming cost V 4 bases and J 6 bases; bases outside gene matches: 3. This CDR3 is CASSSHRGNSPLHF. For the CDR3, the DNA is TGTGCCAGCAGTTCTCACAGGGGTAATTCACCCCTCCACTTT.